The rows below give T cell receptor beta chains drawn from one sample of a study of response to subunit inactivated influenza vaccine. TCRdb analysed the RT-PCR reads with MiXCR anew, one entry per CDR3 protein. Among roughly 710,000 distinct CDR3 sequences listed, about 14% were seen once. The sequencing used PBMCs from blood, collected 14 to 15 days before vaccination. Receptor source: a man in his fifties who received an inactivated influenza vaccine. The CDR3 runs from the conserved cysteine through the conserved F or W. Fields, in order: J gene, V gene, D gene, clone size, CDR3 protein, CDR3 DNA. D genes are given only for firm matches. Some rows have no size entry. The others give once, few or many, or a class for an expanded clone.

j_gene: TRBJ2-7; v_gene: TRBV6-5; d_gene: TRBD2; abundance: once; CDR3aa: CAVKRGYEQYF; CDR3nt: TGTGCCGTAAAGCGGGGCTACGAGCAGTACTTC
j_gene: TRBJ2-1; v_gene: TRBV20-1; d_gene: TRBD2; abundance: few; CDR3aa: CSARLSGSGYNEQFF; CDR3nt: TGCAGTGCTAGACTTAGCGGGAGTGGGTACAATGAGCAGTTCTTC
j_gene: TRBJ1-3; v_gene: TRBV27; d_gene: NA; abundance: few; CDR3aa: CASSLSPRRNTIYF; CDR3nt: TGTGCCAGCAGTTTATCGCCCCGTCGAAACACCATATATTTT
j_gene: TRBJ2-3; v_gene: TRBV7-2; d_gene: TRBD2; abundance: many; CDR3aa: CASSHTRLAGDTDTQYF; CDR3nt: TGTGCCAGCAGCCACACTAGACTAGCGGGGGACACAGATACGCAGTATTTT
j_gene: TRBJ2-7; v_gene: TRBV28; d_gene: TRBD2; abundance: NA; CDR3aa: CASSNRGGQEQYF; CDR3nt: TGTGCCAGCAGTAACCGGGGGGGGCAAGAGCAGTACTTC
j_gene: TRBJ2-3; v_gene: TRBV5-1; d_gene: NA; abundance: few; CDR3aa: CASDRGGDTDTQYF; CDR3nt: TGCGCCAGCGACAGAGGAGGCGACACAGATACGCAGTATTTT
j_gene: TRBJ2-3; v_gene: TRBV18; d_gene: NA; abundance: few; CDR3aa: CASSPPLRGTQYF; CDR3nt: TGTGCCAGCTCACCACCGTTGCGAGGTACGCAGTATTTT
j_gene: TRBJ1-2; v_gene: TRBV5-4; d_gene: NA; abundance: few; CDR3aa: CASSLYSVGGYTF; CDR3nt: TGTGCCAGCAGCTTGTATTCCGTCGGTGGCTACACCTTC
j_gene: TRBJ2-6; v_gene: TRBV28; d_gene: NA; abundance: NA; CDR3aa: CASRLGNGGANVLTF; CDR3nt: TGTGCCAGCAGACTCGGGAATGGGGGGGCCAACGTCCTGACTTTC
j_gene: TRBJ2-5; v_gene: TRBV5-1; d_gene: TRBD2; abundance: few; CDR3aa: CASSFLGGVQETQYF; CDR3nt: TGCGCCAGCAGCTTCCTGGGAGGGGTCCAAGAGACCCAGTACTTC
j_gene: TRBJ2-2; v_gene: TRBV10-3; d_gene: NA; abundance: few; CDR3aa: CAISEGGELFF; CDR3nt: TGTGCCATCAGTGAGGGGGGGGAGCTGTTTTTT
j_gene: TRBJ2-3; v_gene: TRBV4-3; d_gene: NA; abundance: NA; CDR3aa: CASSQDWGRTTDTQYF; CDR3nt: TGCGCCAGCAGCCAAGACTGGGGGAGGACCACAGATACGCAGTATTTT
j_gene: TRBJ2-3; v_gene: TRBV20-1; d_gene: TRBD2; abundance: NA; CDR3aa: CSASNRRGTSGITDTQYF; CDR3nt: TGCAGTGCTAGTAACCGAAGGGGTACTAGCGGGATCACAGATACGCAGTATTTT
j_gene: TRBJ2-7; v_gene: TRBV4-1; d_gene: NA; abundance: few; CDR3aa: CASSQVAGTEQYF; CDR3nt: TGCGCCAGCAGCCAAGTCGCAGGGACCGAGCAGTACTTC
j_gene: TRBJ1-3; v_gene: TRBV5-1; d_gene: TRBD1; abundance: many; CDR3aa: CASSPGQLISGNTIYF; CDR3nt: TGCGCCAGCAGCCCGGGACAGCTAATCTCTGGAAACACCATATATTTT
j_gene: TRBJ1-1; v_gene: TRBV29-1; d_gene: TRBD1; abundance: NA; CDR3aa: CSVVRAGGITEAFF; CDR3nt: TGCAGCGTTGTCCGGGCAGGGGGTATCACTGAAGCTTTCTTT
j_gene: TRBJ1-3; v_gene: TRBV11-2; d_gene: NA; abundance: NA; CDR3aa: CASSLAGNGNTIYF; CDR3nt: TGTGCCAGCAGCTTAGCAGGGAATGGAAACACCATATATTTT
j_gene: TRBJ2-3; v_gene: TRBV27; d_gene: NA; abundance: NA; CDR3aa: CASSFQVTDRQYF; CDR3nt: TGTGCCAGCAGTTTCCAGGTGACAGATAGGCAGTATTTT
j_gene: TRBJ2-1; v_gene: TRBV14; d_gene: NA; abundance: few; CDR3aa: CASSALGGPYNEQFF; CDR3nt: TGTGCCAGCAGCGCCCTGGGGGGACCCTACAATGAGCAGTTCTTC
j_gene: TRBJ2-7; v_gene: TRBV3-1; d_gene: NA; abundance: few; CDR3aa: CASSQTDLVQYF; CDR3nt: TGTGCCAGCAGCCAAACGGACTTAGTGCAGTACTTC
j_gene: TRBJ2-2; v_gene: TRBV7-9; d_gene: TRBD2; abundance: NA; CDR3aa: CASRPGLDSTGELFF; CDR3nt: TGTGCCAGCAGGCCGGGACTAGACAGCACCGGGGAGCTGTTTTTT
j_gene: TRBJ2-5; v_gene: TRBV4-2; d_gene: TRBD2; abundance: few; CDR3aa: CASSHVTAGIQETQYF; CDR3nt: TGTGCCAGCAGCCACGTGACAGCGGGGATACAAGAGACCCAGTACTTC
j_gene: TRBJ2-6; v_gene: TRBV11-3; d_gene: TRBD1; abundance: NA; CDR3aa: CASSPGQGYSGANVLTF; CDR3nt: TGTGCCAGCAGCCCAGGACAGGGCTACTCTGGGGCCAACGTCCTGACTTTC
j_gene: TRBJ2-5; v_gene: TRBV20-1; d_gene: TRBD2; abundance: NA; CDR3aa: CSASLLAGGLETQYF; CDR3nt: TGCAGTGCTAGCCTACTAGCGGGGGGGCTGGAGACCCAGTACTTC
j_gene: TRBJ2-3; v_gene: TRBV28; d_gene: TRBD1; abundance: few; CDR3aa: CASRSGQGRDTQYF; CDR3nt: TGTGCCAGCCGTAGCGGACAGGGGAGAGATACGCAGTATTTT
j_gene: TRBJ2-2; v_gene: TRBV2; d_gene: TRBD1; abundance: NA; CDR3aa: CASSENGQANTGELFF; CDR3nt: TGTGCCAGCAGTGAAAATGGACAGGCGAACACCGGGGAGCTGTTTTTT
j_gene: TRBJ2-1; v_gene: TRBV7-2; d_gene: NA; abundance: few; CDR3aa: CASSTGWGRVKQFF; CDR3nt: TGTGCCAGCAGCACAGGGTGGGGCCGGGTAAAGCAGTTCTTC
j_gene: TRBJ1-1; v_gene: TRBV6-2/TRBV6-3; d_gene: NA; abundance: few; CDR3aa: CATMARAANTEAFF; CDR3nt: TGTGCCACCATGGCTAGGGCCGCGAACACTGAAGCTTTCTTT
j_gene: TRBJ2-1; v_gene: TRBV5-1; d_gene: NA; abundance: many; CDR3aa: CASSLGSRDDEQFF; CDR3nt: TGCGCCAGCAGCTTGGGGTCCCGGGACGATGAGCAGTTCTTC
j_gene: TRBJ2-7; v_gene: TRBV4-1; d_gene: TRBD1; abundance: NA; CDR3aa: CASSHGQAAGYEQYF; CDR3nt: TGCGCCAGCAGCCACGGACAGGCCGCGGGCTACGAGCAGTACTTC
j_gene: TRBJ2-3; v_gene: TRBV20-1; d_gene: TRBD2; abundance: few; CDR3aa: CSAKSGGANSADTQYF; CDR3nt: TGCAGTGCCAAAAGCGGGGGGGCGAACTCCGCAGATACGCAGTATTTT
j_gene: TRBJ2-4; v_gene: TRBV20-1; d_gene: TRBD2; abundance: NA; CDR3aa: CSARDPSGGARAKNIQYF; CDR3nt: TGCAGTGCTAGAGACCCTAGCGGGGGGGCTCGCGCCAAAAACATTCAGTACTTC
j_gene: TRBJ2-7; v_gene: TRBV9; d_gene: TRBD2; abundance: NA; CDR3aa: CASSVGGLAGGPSYEQYF; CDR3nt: TGTGCCAGCAGCGTAGGGGGACTAGCGGGAGGGCCGTCCTACGAGCAGTACTTC
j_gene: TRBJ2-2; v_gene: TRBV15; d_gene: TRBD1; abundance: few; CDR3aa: CATSREGGSTGELFF; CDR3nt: TGTGCCACCAGCAGAGAAGGGGGCAGCACCGGGGAGCTGTTTTTT
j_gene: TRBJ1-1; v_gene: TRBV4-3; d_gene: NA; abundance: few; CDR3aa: CASSQDILNTEAFF; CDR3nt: TGCGCCAGCAGCCAAGATATTCTTAACACTGAAGCTTTCTTT
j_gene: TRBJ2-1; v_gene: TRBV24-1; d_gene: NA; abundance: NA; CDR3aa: CATSDQGTGSSYNEQFF; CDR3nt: TGTGCCACCAGTGATCAAGGGACGGGTAGCTCCTACAATGAGCAGTTCTTC
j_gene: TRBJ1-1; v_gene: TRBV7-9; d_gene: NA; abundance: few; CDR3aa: CASSSGTQNTEAFF; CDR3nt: TGTGCCAGCAGCTCAGGGACCCAGAACACTGAAGCTTTCTTT
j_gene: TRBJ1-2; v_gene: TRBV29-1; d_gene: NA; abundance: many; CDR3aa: CSASVGTNYGYTF; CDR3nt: TGCAGCGCATCGGTCGGGACCAACTATGGCTACACCTTC
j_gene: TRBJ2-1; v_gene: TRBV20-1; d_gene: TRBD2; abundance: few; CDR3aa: CSAPTSGGEQFF; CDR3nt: TGCAGTGCTCCGACTAGCGGGGGTGAGCAGTTCTTC
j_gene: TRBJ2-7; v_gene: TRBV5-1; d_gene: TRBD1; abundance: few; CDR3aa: CASSLSTGASYEQYF; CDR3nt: TGCGCCAGCAGCTTGAGTACAGGGGCGTCCTACGAGCAGTACTTC
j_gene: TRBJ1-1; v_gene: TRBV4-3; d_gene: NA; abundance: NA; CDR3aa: CASSQEWQGLGGAFF; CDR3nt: TGCGCCAGCAGCCAAGAATGGCAGGGGCTAGGGGGAGCTTTCTTT
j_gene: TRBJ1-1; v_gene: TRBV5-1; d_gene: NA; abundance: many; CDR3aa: CASSRILDSVAGTEAFF; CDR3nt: TGCGCCAGCAGCCGAATCTTGGACAGTGTAGCTGGAACTGAAGCTTTCTTT
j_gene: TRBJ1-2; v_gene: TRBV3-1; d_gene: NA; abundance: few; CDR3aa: CASSPVQGPYGYTF; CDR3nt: TGTGCCAGCAGCCCGGTACAGGGTCCCTATGGCTACACCTTC